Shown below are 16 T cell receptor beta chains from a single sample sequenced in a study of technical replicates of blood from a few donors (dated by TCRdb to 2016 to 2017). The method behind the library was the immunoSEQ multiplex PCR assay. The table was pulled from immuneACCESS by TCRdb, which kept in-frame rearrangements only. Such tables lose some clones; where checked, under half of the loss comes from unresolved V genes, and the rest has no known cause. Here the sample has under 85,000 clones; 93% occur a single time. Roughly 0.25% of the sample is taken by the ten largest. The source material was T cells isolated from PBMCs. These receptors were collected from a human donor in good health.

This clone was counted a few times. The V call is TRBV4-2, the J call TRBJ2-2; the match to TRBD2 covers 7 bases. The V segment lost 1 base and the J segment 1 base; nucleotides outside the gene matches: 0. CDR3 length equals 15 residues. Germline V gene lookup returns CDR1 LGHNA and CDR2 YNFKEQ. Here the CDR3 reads CASSQAGGNTGELFF. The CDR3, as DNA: TGTGCCAGCAGCCAAGCGGGGGGGAACACCGGGGAGCTGTTTTTT.

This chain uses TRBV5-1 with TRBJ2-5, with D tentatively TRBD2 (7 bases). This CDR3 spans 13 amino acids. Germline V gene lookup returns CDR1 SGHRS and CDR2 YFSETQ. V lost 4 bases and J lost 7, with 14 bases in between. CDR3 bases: TGCGCCAGCAGCCCCAGGGAGGGGGGGACCCAGTACTTC. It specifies CASSPREGGTQYF.

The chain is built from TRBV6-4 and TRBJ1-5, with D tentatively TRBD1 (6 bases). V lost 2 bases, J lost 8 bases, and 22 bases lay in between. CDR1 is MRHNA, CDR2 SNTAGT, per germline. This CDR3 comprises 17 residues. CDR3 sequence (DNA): TGTGCCAGCAGTGACCCCCCCGGGGGGCCGCTGGTGAAGCCCCAGCATTTT. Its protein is CASSDPPGGPLVKPQHF.

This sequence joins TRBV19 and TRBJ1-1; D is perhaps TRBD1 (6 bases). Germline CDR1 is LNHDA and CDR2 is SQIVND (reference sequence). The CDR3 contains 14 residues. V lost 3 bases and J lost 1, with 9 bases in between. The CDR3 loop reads CASSIGGPNTEAFF. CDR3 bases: TGTGCCAGTAGTATCGGGGGGCCGAACACTGAAGCTTTCTTT.

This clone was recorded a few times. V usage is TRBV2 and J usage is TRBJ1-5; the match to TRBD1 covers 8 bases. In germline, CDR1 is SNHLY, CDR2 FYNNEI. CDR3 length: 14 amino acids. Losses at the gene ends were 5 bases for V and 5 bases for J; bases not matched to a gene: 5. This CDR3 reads CASSWTGQDQPQHF. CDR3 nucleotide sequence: TGTGCCAGCAGTTGGACAGGGCAGGATCAGCCCCAGCATTTT.

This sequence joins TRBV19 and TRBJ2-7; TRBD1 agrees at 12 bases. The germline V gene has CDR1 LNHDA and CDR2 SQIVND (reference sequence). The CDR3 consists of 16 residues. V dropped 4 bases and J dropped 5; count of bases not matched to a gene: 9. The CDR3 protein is CASSTSYGTGGHEQYF. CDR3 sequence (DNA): TGTGCCAGTAGTACTTCTTACGGGACAGGGGGCCACGAGCAGTACTTC.

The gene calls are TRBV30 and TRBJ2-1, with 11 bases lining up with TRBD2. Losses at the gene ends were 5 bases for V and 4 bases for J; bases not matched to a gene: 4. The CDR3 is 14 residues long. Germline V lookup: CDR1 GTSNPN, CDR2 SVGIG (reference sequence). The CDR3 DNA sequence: TGTGCCTGGGGTAGCGGGGGGGTTTACAATGAGCAGTTCTTC. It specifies CAWGSGGVYNEQFF.

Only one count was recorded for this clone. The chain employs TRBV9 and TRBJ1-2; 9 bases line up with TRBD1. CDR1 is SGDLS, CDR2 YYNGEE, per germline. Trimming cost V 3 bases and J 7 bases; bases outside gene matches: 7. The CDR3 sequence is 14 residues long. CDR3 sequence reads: CASSAGQGPGGYTF. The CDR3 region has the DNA TGTGCCAGCAGCGCGGGACAGGGTCCCGGTGGCTACACCTTC. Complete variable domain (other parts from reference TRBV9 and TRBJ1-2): DSGVTQTPKHLITATGQRVTLRCSPRSGDLSVYWYQQSLDQGLQFLIQYYNGEERAKGNILERFSAQQFPDLHSELNLSSLELGDSALYFCASSAGQGPGGYTFGSGTRLTVV.

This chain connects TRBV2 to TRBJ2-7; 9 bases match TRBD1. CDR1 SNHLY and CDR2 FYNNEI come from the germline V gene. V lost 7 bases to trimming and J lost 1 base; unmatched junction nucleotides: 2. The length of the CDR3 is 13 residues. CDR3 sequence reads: CASTGTGSYEQYF. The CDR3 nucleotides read TGTGCCAGCACAGGGACAGGGTCCTACGAGCAGTACTTC.

CDR3 sequence reads: CASGVAGGVYNEQFF. CDR3 nucleotides: TGTGCCAGCGGGGTAGCGGGAGGTGTTTACAATGAGCAGTTCTTC. This rearrangement joins TRBV11-2 to TRBJ2-1; 10 nucleotides align to TRBD2. The V gene's germline CDR1 is SGHAT and CDR2 FQNNGV. This CDR3 spans 15 amino acids. V lost 8 bases and J lost 4; bases outside the gene matches: 8.

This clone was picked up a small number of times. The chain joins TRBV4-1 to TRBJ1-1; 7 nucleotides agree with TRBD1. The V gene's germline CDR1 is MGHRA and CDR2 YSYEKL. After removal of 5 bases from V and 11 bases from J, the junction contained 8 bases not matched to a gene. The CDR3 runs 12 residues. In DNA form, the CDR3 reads TGCGCCAGCAGCGCAACGACAGGGCCGGCTTTCTTT. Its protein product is CASSATTGPAFF.

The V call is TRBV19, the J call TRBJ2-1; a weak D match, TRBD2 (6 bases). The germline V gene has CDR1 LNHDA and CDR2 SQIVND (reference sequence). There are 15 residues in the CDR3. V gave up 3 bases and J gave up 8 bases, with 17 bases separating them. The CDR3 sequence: CASSISGRNDYEQFF. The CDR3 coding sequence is TGTGCCAGTAGTATTTCCGGGAGAAACGACTATGAGCAGTTCTTC.

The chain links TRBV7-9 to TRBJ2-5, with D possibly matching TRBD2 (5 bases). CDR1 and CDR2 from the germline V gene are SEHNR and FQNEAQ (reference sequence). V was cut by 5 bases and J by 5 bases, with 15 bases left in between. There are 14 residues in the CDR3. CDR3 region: CASSPSPGEETQYF. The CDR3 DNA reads TGTGCCAGCAGCCCATCCCCCGGGGAGGAGACCCAGTACTTC.

The CDR3 here is CASSFQVSNEQFF. DNA for the CDR3: TGTGCCAGTAGTTTCCAGGTATCCAATGAGCAGTTCTTC. V usage is TRBV19 and J usage is TRBJ2-1; D gene unclear. This CDR3 contains 13 residues. CDR1 is LNHDA and CDR2 is SQIVND in the germline V gene (reference sequence). V was pared by 5 bases and J by 6 bases, with 11 bases between.

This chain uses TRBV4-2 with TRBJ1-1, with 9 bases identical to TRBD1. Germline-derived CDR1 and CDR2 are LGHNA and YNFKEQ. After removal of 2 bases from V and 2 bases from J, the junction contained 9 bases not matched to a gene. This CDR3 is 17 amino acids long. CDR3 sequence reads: CASSQNIPGQGNTEAFF. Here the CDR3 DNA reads TGTGCCAGCAGCCAAAATATCCCGGGACAGGGAAACACTGAAGCTTTCTTT.

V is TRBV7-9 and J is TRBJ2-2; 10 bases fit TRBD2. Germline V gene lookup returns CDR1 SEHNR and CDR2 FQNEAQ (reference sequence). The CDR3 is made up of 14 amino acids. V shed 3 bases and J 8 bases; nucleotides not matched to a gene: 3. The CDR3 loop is CASSFELAGGELFF. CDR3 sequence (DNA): TGTGCCAGCAGCTTCGAACTAGCGGGGGGGGAGCTGTTTTTT.